The 18 T cell receptor beta chains below all came from one sample that was sequenced in a study of response to subunit inactivated influenza vaccine. MiXCR was run by TCRdb on the RT-PCR reads, yielding one entry per CDR3 protein. Here the sample spans 630,000 or so distinct CDR3 sequences, 15% to 18% being singletons. The sequences come from PBMCs from blood, collected approximately 12 days after vaccination. The receptors were sampled from a man in his fifties who received an inactivated influenza vaccine.

This clonotype turned up a few times. The chain combines TRBV6-1 with TRBJ1-1; 7 bases are shared with TRBD1. Germline CDR1 reads MNHNS; CDR2 reads SASEGT. With 5 bases clipped from V and 11 bases from J, the junction kept 17 bases outside the gene matches. The CDR3 extends over 15 amino acids. CDR3 bases: TGTGCCAGCAGTACGTGGGACAGCGAAGGAAAGGCGGCTTTCTTT. It yields the protein CASSTWDSEGKAAFF.

In DNA form, the CDR3 reads TGTGCCAGCAGTTTAATGGTTGGGCGGACCACAGATACGCAGTATTTT. Translation: CASSLMVGRTTDTQYF. This chain connects TRBV28 to TRBJ2-3, with D unresolved. This CDR3 has 16 amino acids. In germline, CDR1 is MDHEN, CDR2 SYDVKM. V was clipped by 2 bases and J by 2 bases, with 14 bases between them.

The CDR3 loop is CASSLLPGPRRTGELFF. CDR3 sequence (DNA): TGTGCCAGCAGCCTTCTCCCGGGACCCCGTCGGACCGGGGAGCTGTTTTTT. The chain combines TRBV7-9 with TRBJ2-2; D possibly uses TRBD1 or TRBD2 (5 bases each). Trimming removed 5 bases from V and 5 bases from J, with 21 bases in between. The V gene's germline CDR1 is SEHNR and CDR2 FQNEAQ (reference sequence). This CDR3 contains 17 residues. The variable domain in full, completed from reference TRBV7-9 and TRBJ2-2, reads DTGVSQNPRHKITKRGQNVTFRCDPISEHNRLYWYRQTLGQGPEFLTYFQNEAQLEKSRLLSDRFSAERPKGSFSTLEIQRTEQGDSAMYLCASSLLPGPRRTGELFFGEGSRLTVL.

The chain employs TRBV7-6 and TRBJ2-3; D unclear. Germline values: CDR1 SGHVS, CDR2 FNYEAQ. V lost 5 bases and J lost 4, with 7 bases in between. The CDR3 runs to 12 residues. CDR3: CASSPAADTQYF. CDR3 nucleotides: TGTGCCAGCAGCCCCGCGGCAGATACGCAGTATTTT.

V gene TRBV12-3 or TRBV12-4 combines with J gene TRBJ2-7; 12 positions match TRBD2. This CDR3 contains 16 residues. V dropped 1 base and J dropped 6; count of bases not matched to a gene: 7. The CDR3 sequence is CASSLGPTSGRSEQYF. The CDR3, as DNA: TGTGCCAGCAGTTTAGGGCCGACTAGCGGGAGATCCGAGCAGTACTTC.

This clonotype showed up just a few times. This chain uses TRBV12-3 or TRBV12-4 with TRBJ2-2, with a weak D call TRBD2 (5 bases). There are 14 residues in the CDR3. V was clipped by 10 bases and J by 0 bases, with 12 bases between them. DNA for the CDR3: TGTGCCACCAGGCGGGCGGCGAACACCGGGGAGCTGTTTTTT. Its protein is CATRRAANTGELFF.

The V gene is TRBV4-3, the J gene TRBJ2-3; 7 nucleotides line up with TRBD2. With 0 bases clipped from V and 2 bases from J, the junction kept 8 bases outside the gene matches. The CDR3 is 17 residues long. CDR1 and CDR2 (germline): LGHNA, YSLEER. CDR3 nucleotide sequence: TGCGCCAGCAGCCAAGATCGAGGAGCGGGGTACACAGATACGCAGTATTTT. Residues: CASSQDRGAGYTDTQYF.

The rearrangement uses TRBV28 and TRBJ2-6; 8 bases are shared with TRBD2. This CDR3 is built from 18 residues. With V trimmed by 5 bases and J by 0 bases, 9 bases remained unmatched. Per the germline V gene, CDR1 is MDHEN and CDR2 is SYDVKM. CDR3 protein: CASSGAGGISSGANVLTF. The DNA for the CDR3 is TGTGCCAGCAGTGGCGCGGGAGGAATAAGCTCTGGGGCCAACGTCCTGACTTTC.

Note on this clonotype: A much larger clone is a single base away; this may be a read error. The rearrangement links TRBV7-2 to TRBJ2-7, with D uncertain. V dropped 5 bases and J dropped 3 bases, with 8 bases sitting between them. This CDR3 region has 12 residues. Germline V lookup: CDR1 SGHTA, CDR2 FQGNSA. This CDR3 reads CASSMGYYEQYF. The DNA for the CDR3 is TGTGCCAGCAGCATGGGATACTACGAGCAGTACTTC.

Only a few counts were recorded for this clonotype. This chain joins TRBV12-3 or TRBV12-4 and TRBJ2-7; tentatively, D is TRBD1 (5 bases). V lost 6 bases, J lost 6 bases, and 15 bases lay in between. The CDR3 loop spans 13 amino acids. CDR3 nucleotides: TGTGCCAGCAGAGAGCAGGGATTCAGCGAGCAGTACTTC. Its translation is CASREQGFSEQYF.

This clonotype was recorded at least ten times. The rearrangement links TRBV4-3 to TRBJ1-2; no clear D. There are 15 residues in the CDR3. Trimming took 0 bases from V and 2 from J, leaving 10 bases between them. Germline V gene data show CDR1 as LGHNA and CDR2 as YSLEER. CDR3 in amino acids: CASSQEPPLNYGYTF. The CDR3 bases are TGCGCCAGCAGCCAAGAACCGCCTTTAAACTATGGCTACACCTTC.

The rearrangement links TRBV12-3 or TRBV12-4 to TRBJ2-7, with no clear D. V lost 5 bases to trimming and J lost 3 bases, with 20 bases between them. The length of the CDR3 is 16 residues. CDR3 protein: CASSESLVRSRYEQYF. The CDR3 nucleotides are TGTGCCAGCAGTGAATCCCTGGTAAGGAGTCGCTACGAGCAGTACTTC.

This clonotype was counted a few times. The V gene is TRBV5-1, the J gene TRBJ1-2; 10 nucleotides agree with TRBD1. Per the germline V gene, CDR1 is SGHRS and CDR2 is YFSETQ. The CDR3 extends over 15 amino acids. V shed 0 bases, J shed 6 bases, and the junction held 5 bases outside the gene matches. The CDR3 coding sequence is TGCGCCAGCAGCTTGGTTTCGGGACAGGGGAATGGCTACACCTTC. Amino acids: CASSLVSGQGNGYTF.

This clonotype was counted a few times. The V and J genes are TRBV6-2 or TRBV6-3 and TRBJ2-3, with D possibly matching TRBD1 (6 bases). Germline V gene sequence: CDR1 MNHEY, CDR2 SVGEGT. The CDR3 is 12 residues long. The ends were cut back, 8 bases at V and 8 bases at J, with 14 bases in the middle. CDR3 residues: CASGGQSATQYF. The CDR3 coding sequence is TGTGCCAGCGGGGGCCAATCGGCTACGCAGTATTTT.

This clonotype has just a few counts. The chain employs TRBV20-1 and TRBJ2-5, with D perhaps assigned TRBD1 or TRBD2 (5 bases each). V lost 3 bases to trimming and J lost 2 bases, with 13 bases between them. CDR1 and CDR2 from the germline V gene are DFQATT and SNEGSKA (reference sequence). The CDR3 sequence is 14 residues long. CDR3 bases: TGCAGTGCTAGGGGTCCCTGGGGGCAAGAGACCCAGTACTTC. It yields the protein CSARGPWGQETQYF.

The chain couples TRBV27 to TRBJ2-1, with unresolved D. The germline V and J ends were trimmed by 4 bases and 7 bases, with 17 bases remaining between them. This CDR3 contains 15 residues. Germline-derived CDR1 and CDR2 are MNHEY and SMNVEV (reference sequence). For the CDR3, the DNA is TGTGCCAGCAGTTCATTACCACAGAGAAGAAATGAGCAGTTCTTC. It translates to CASSSLPQRRNEQFF.

This rearrangement joins TRBV6-2 or TRBV6-3 to TRBJ2-1; D is perhaps TRBD1 (5 bases). The CDR3 totals 14 residues. The germline V gene encodes CDR1 MNHEY and CDR2 SVGEGT. Deletions cut 5 bases from V and 0 bases from J, with 8 bases between. The CDR3 sequence is CASSRQISYNEQFF. For the CDR3, the DNA is TGTGCCAGCAGTCGACAGATCTCCTACAATGAGCAGTTCTTC.

This chain links TRBV7-2 with TRBJ2-7, with 11 bases that match TRBD2. Losses at the gene ends were 5 bases for V and 3 bases for J; bases not matched to a gene: 6. Germline V lookup: CDR1 SGHTA, CDR2 FQGNSA. The CDR3 spans 15 residues. The CDR3 sequence is CASSEFSGGDYEQYF. The CDR3 DNA sequence: TGTGCCAGCAGCGAGTTTAGCGGGGGGGACTACGAGCAGTACTTC.